This T cell receptor (beta chain) was sequenced for a study of blood T cell repertoires in COVID-19. Study-level background: The United States, Italy and Spain were the sources of the acute and convalescent COVID-19 samples. T cells, B-cell-depleted T cells, or PBMCs provided the cDNA or gDNA that served as material.

Sequencing used immunoSEQ multiplex PCR; TCRdb keeps in-frame clones, though not all of them. Seen here are about 76,000 clones, more than 75% observed once, and the top ten hold around 10%. Germline CDR1 reads MNHEY; CDR2 reads SVGEGT. CDR3 length: 20 amino acids. The trim removed 1 base at V and 1 base at J, leaving 16 bases unmatched. The source of this sequence is a human donor in a cohort sampled during active COVID-19. The rearrangement links TRBV6-2 or TRBV6-3 to TRBJ2-5; 9 nucleotides line up with TRBD1. Sample: peripheral blood. The CDR3 here is CASSYLFLMGTGLVQETQYF. CDR3 bases: TGTGCCAGCAGTTACTTGTTCCTAATGGGGACAGGGTTGGTCCAAGAGACCCAGTACTTC.